This TCR beta chain was recovered during a study of neurological immune-mediated disorders. TCRdb re-called the 5' RACE reads with MiXCR, one entry per CDR3 protein. The data show about 95,000 distinct CDR3 sequences, with roughly 4% seen just once and 6% held by the top ten. This clonotype was recorded at least ten times. V was clipped by 6 bases and J by 0 bases, with 12 bases between them. Per the germline V gene, CDR1 is SQVTM and CDR2 is ANQGSEA. The CDR3 is 14 amino acids. The gene calls are TRBV29-1 and TRBJ2-1; no firm D call. The TCR originated in a young woman with multiple sclerosis. The sequenced sample was PBMCs. This chain's CDR3 is CSVDGRSSYNEQFF. CDR3 nucleotide sequence: TGCAGCGTCGACGGGCGGTCCTCCTACAATGAGCAGTTCTTC.